These 32 T cell receptor beta chains were sequenced from one sample in a study of cytomegalovirus exposure and HLA in healthy donors. Using immunoSEQ multiplex PCR, the repertoire was profiled, and TCRdb retains in-frame clones only, with some absent. The table lists 250,000 to 300,000 clones, 80% to 90% of them singletons. Sequencing input: PBMCs. The receptors come from a woman younger than 35 in good health and CMV-seronegative.

The gene calls are TRBV18 and TRBJ1-5; D uncertain. This CDR3 region has 14 residues. From germline, CDR1 is KGHSH and CDR2 LQKENI. V dropped 1 base and J dropped 4 bases, with 8 bases sitting between them. CDR3 sequence (DNA): TGTGCCAGCTCACCACGGTCAACAAATCAGCCCCAGCATTTT. As protein: CASSPRSTNQPQHF.

J is TRBJ2-1 and V is TRBV6-1, with TRBD2 matching over 12 bases. The CDR3 runs 13 residues. Unmatched junction bases numbered 3, after V lost 8 bases and J lost 7 bases. The germline gives CDR1 MNHNS, CDR2 SASEGT. The CDR3 region is CASGLAGGNEQFF. DNA for the CDR3: TGTGCCAGCGGCCTAGCGGGAGGGAATGAGCAGTTCTTC.

V usage is TRBV7-2 and J usage is TRBJ2-4, with 11 positions matching TRBD2. Trimming removed 4 bases from V and 0 bases from J; junction bases left unmatched: 5. The CDR3 is made up of 17 amino acids. The V gene's germline CDR1 is SGHTA and CDR2 FQGNSA. Here the CDR3 reads CASSSWTSGLAKNIQYF. In nucleotides, the CDR3 is TGTGCCAGCAGCTCCTGGACTAGCGGGCTAGCCAAAAACATTCAGTACTTC.

The rearrangement links TRBV2 to TRBJ1-1; D is uncertain. Trimming pared 8 bases from V and 7 bases from J, leaving 11 bases between. This CDR3 is 11 amino acids long. Germline lookup yields CDR1 SNHLY and CDR2 FYNNEI. This CDR3 is CASVEQIEAFF. The CDR3 nucleotides read TGTGCCAGCGTTGAACAAATTGAAGCTTTCTTT.

This clone has only one observation. The CDR3 loop reads CASSLNTGPTGELFF. DNA for the CDR3: TGTGCCAGCAGCTTAAACACAGGCCCCACCGGGGAGCTGTTTTTT. The chain is built from TRBV7-6 and TRBJ2-2; TRBD1 might be the D (5 bases). CDR3 size: 15 residues. Deletions cut 2 bases from V and 4 bases from J, with 11 bases between. Germline V CDR1 and CDR2: SGHVS, FNYEAQ.

This clone was found once. V gene TRBV27 combines with J gene TRBJ1-2; no firm D call. This CDR3 has 14 amino acids. The V gene lost 5 bases and the J gene lost 8 bases, with 18 bases spanning the gap. Germline CDR1 MNHEY, CDR2 SMNVEV (reference sequence). Written as DNA, the CDR3 is TGTGCCAGCAGTAGCACGGTACTTCTCGGGGGCTACACCTTC. Protein sequence: CASSSTVLLGGYTF.

The chain has TRBV4-3 and TRBJ1-5, with 8 bases identical to TRBD1. This CDR3 has 15 amino acids. Germline V gene data show CDR1 as LGHNA and CDR2 as YSLEER. J gave up 6 bases and V 4 bases, and 8 bases lay outside the gene matches. The CDR3: CASSPKPGGSQPQHF. CDR3 sequence (DNA): TGCGCCAGCAGCCCCAAACCAGGGGGCAGTCAGCCCCAGCATTTT.

The CDR3 nucleotides read TGTGCCAGTAATGACAGGGGCAATCAGCCCCAGCATTTT. Residues: CASNDRGNQPQHF. The V and J genes are TRBV19 and TRBJ1-5; 7 bases agree with TRBD1. The junction had 2 bases not matched to a gene; V was cut back by 7 bases and J by 2 bases. CDR3 length equals 13 residues. Germline V gene lookup returns CDR1 LNHDA and CDR2 SQIVND (reference sequence).

The rearrangement joins TRBV7-8 to TRBJ2-1; D possibly corresponds to TRBD2 (6 bases). The CDR3 is made up of 16 amino acids. V dropped 5 bases and J dropped 0 bases, with 14 bases sitting between them. CDR1 is SGHVS, CDR2 FQNEAQ, per germline. For the CDR3, the DNA is TGTGCCAGCAGCGACCGGGCGGGGAGCTCCTACAATGAGCAGTTCTTC. Translation gives CASSDRAGSSYNEQFF.

V is TRBV10-2 and J is TRBJ2-7; D might be TRBD2 (5 bases). V was clipped by 3 bases and J by 1 base, with 7 bases between them. Germline V gene lookup returns CDR1 WSHSY and CDR2 SAAADI. The CDR3 covers 13 residues. This CDR3 is CASSDGGSYEQYF. The CDR3 DNA reads as TGCGCCAGCAGTGATGGCGGGTCCTACGAGCAGTACTTC.

The rearrangement links TRBV7-8 to TRBJ1-5, with 10 bases identical to TRBD1. CDR3 length: 16 residues. Germline V gene sequence: CDR1 SGHVS, CDR2 FQNEAQ. Trimming removed 5 bases from V and 5 bases from J; junction bases left unmatched: 9. The CDR3 nucleotides are TGTGCCAGCAGCGGACGGGGACAGGGGAGGGATCAGCCCCAGCATTTT. Amino acids: CASSGRGQGRDQPQHF.

The V call is TRBV27, the J call TRBJ2-3; D remains ambiguous. Trimming cost V 7 bases and J 4 bases, with 21 bases left between them. The germline gives CDR1 MNHEY, CDR2 SMNVEV (reference sequence). The length of the CDR3 is 16 residues. Written as DNA, the CDR3 is TGTGCCAGCACCCCTCTTACCGGGTCCTGGCCAGATACGCAGTATTTT. Its protein is CASTPLTGSWPDTQYF.

The V call is TRBV30, the J call TRBJ2-7; 9 nucleotides agree with TRBD1. CDR3 length: 13 residues. With 4 bases clipped from V and 1 base from J, the junction kept 2 bases outside the gene matches. Germline CDR1 is GTSNPN and CDR2 is SVGIG (reference sequence). CDR3 DNA sequence: TGTGCCTGGACCGGGACAGGGTCCTACGAGCAGTACTTC. As protein: CAWTGTGSYEQYF.

The chain is built from TRBV7-2 and TRBJ1-2, with unresolved D. Trimming took 5 bases from V and 0 from J, leaving 10 bases between them. The CDR3 consists of 14 residues. CDR1 and CDR2 from the germline V gene are SGHTA and FQGNSA. The CDR3 is CASSLRNANYGYTF. CDR3 sequence (DNA): TGTGCCAGCAGCCTCAGAAACGCTAACTATGGCTACACCTTC.

The rearrangement links TRBV27 to TRBJ2-6; D is perhaps TRBD2 (6 bases). Germline V CDR1 and CDR2: MNHEY, SMNVEV (reference sequence). CDR3 size: 14 residues. Trimming pared 6 bases from V and 0 bases from J, leaving 6 bases between. The CDR3 region is CASRGLSGANVLTF. In DNA, the CDR3 is TGTGCCAGCAGGGGACTCTCTGGGGCCAACGTCCTGACTTTC.

The chain is built from TRBV12-2 and TRBJ1-5. TRBV12-2 is a pseudogene locus. The CDR3 contains 17 residues. CDR3: CASRLVGNGLSNQPQHF. CDR3 nucleotide sequence: TGTGCAAGTCGCTTAGTCGGTAACGGGTTGAGCAATCAGCCCCAGCATTTT.

CDR3 region: CASSLGHAKNIQYF. The CDR3 coding sequence is TGTGCCAGCAGTTTAGGACATGCCAAAAACATTCAGTACTTC. The chain employs TRBV27 and TRBJ2-4; D may be TRBD1 (5 bases). Germline CDR1 and CDR2: MNHEY and SMNVEV (reference sequence). CDR3 size: 14 residues. V lost 2 bases to trimming and J lost 1 base, with 6 bases between them.

This clone has just a few counts. The chain couples TRBV7-6 to TRBJ1-2, with 8 bases identical to TRBD1. The ends lost 2 bases at V and 3 bases at J; junction bases unmatched: 8. This CDR3 has 16 amino acids. Germline V gene sequence: CDR1 SGHVS, CDR2 FNYEAQ. The CDR3, as DNA: TGTGCCAGCAGCTTAACCCCCGGACAGGGAGACTATGGCTACACCTTC. Translated: CASSLTPGQGDYGYTF.

The genes are TRBV9 and TRBJ2-7; maybe TRBD2 (6 bases). Germline V gene data show CDR1 as SGDLS and CDR2 as YYNGEE. V shed 3 bases and J shed 2 bases, with 15 bases lying between them. This CDR3 is built from 15 residues. Here the CDR3 DNA reads TGTGCCAGCAGCGCCGGGCCCGGGAGCACCTACGAGCAGTACTTC. This gives the protein CASSAGPGSTYEQYF.

The rearrangement links TRBV4-1 to TRBJ2-7; 8 bases fit TRBD2. CDR3 length equals 15 residues. The V segment lost 3 bases and the J segment 5 bases; nucleotides outside the gene matches: 9. Germline-derived CDR1 and CDR2 are MGHRA and YSYEKL. Here the CDR3 DNA reads TGCGCCAGCAGCCAGAACCTAGGACTAGCCAACGAGCAGTACTTC. Amino acid sequence: CASSQNLGLANEQYF.

The rearrangement links TRBV18 to TRBJ1-4, with a possible D match to TRBD1 (5 bases). Germline-derived CDR1 and CDR2 are KGHSH and LQKENI. Trimming took off 3 bases at V and 1 base at J, with 6 bases between the two ends. The CDR3 spans 14 residues. CDR3 nucleotide sequence: TGTGCCAGCTCACCGCAGGGAACTAATGAAAAACTGTTTTTT. Encoded protein: CASSPQGTNEKLFF.

V is TRBV18 and J is TRBJ2-3, with D possibly matching TRBD1 (5 bases). Germline assignment: CDR1 KGHSH and CDR2 LQKENI. Between the trimmed V and J ends, which lost 0 bases and 5 bases, there was a span of 15 bases. The length of the CDR3 is 16 residues. The CDR3, as DNA: TGTGCCAGCTCACCACCAGCGTCCAGGGCTGAAGATACGCAGTATTTT. It yields the protein CASSPPASRAEDTQYF.

V usage is TRBV9 and J usage is TRBJ2-7; the D gene is possibly TRBD1 (6 bases). Germline V gene data show CDR1 as SGDLS and CDR2 as YYNGEE. V lost 4 bases and J lost 3, with 17 bases in between. This CDR3 is built from 15 residues. The CDR3 is CASSLSPQGNYEQYF. CDR3 DNA sequence: TGTGCCAGCAGCCTATCACCCCAGGGGAACTACGAGCAGTACTTC.

The chain carries TRBV9 and TRBJ2-2, with D tentatively TRBD1 (6 bases). The germline V gene encodes CDR1 SGDLS and CDR2 YYNGEE. The CDR3 is made up of 15 amino acids. The V and J ends lost 3 bases and 0 bases respectively, with 9 bases between them. DNA for the CDR3: TGTGCCAGCAGCGCTAGGACAGCGAACACCGGGGAGCTGTTTTTT. Its protein product is CASSARTANTGELFF.

This clone appeared a few times. The chain employs TRBV7-2 and TRBJ1-2; D not resolved. This CDR3 is 15 amino acids long. Per the germline V gene, CDR1 is SGHTA and CDR2 is FQGNSA. The V end was cut by 0 bases, the J end by 2 bases, with 10 bases between. The CDR3 loop is CASSLAFEVNYGYTF. The CDR3 region has the DNA TGTGCCAGCAGCTTAGCGTTTGAGGTAAACTATGGCTACACCTTC. Full variable domain (rest looked up from reference TRBV7-2 and TRBJ1-2): GAGVSQSPSNKVTEKGKDVELRCDPISGHTALYWYRQSLGQGLEFLIYFQGNSAPDKSGLPSDRFSAERTGGSVSTLTIQRTQQEDSAVYLCASSLAFEVNYGYTFGSGTRLTVV.

The V and J genes are TRBV9 and TRBJ2-1; 12 positions match TRBD2. The CDR3 runs 14 residues. Looked up from germline, CDR1 is SGDLS and CDR2 is YYNGEE. Losses at the gene ends were 3 bases for V and 9 bases for J; bases not matched to a gene: 4. This chain's CDR3 is CASSEGLAGGEQFF. CDR3 DNA: TGTGCCAGCAGCGAGGGACTAGCGGGCGGTGAGCAGTTCTTC.

This clone showed up many times. The chain carries TRBV18 and TRBJ1-1; 7 bases are shared with TRBD1. V shed 3 bases and J 4 bases; nucleotides not matched to a gene: 14. CDR1 KGHSH and CDR2 LQKENI come from the germline V gene. CDR3 length: 17 amino acids. CDR3 DNA: TGTGCCAGCTCACCGAGGAATCTAGGACAGGATGGCACTGAAGCTTTCTTT. Protein sequence: CASSPRNLGQDGTEAFF.

The chain employs TRBV4-3 and TRBJ2-1; TRBD1 agrees at 9 bases. The length of the CDR3 is 16 residues. The germline V gene has CDR1 LGHNA and CDR2 YSLEER. V shed 5 bases and J 5 bases; nucleotides not matched to a gene: 10. The CDR3 region is CASSWGQGGRNNEQFF. CDR3 nucleotide sequence: TGCGCCAGCAGCTGGGGACAGGGAGGAAGGAACAATGAGCAGTTCTTC.

This chain joins TRBV6-5 and TRBJ2-3; D is possibly TRBD1 (5 bases). CDR1 is MNHEY and CDR2 is SVGAGI in the germline V gene. CDR3 length equals 14 residues. The V gene lost 0 bases and the J gene lost 1 base, with 5 bases spanning the gap. In DNA, the CDR3 is TGTGCCAGCAGTTACTCACAGGGCACAGATACGCAGTATTTT. Amino acids: CASSYSQGTDTQYF.

The V call is TRBV7-2, the J call TRBJ1-4, with a weak D call TRBD1 (5 bases). The CDR3 is 16 residues long. The germline V gene encodes CDR1 SGHTA and CDR2 FQGNSA. Trimming removed 1 base at V and 7 bases at J, with 16 bases between. CDR3 in DNA: TGTGCCAGCAGCTTAGTAGGGGCACTGGGGGGTGAAAAACTGTTTTTT. It codes for CASSLVGALGGEKLFF.

The rearrangement links TRBV7-9 to TRBJ2-7; TRBD2 might be the D (5 bases). Per the germline V gene, CDR1 is SEHNR and CDR2 is FQNEAQ (reference sequence). The CDR3 spans 17 residues. V lost 2 bases and J lost 3, with 20 bases in between. CDR3 sequence reads: CASSLYTVGGGNYEQYF. The CDR3 nucleotides are TGTGCCAGCAGCTTATATACGGTAGGAGGTGGGAACTACGAGCAGTACTTC.

The gene calls are TRBV18 and TRBJ2-3; 7 nucleotides match TRBD2. The CDR3 has 14 amino acids. V trimming: 4 bases; J trimming: 9 bases; junction bases outside the gene matches: 10. In germline, CDR1 is KGHSH, CDR2 LQKENI. CDR3 bases: TGTGCCAGCTCACTCGAGACTAGCCAGGTAACGCAGTATTTT. It codes for CASSLETSQVTQYF.